This T cell receptor (beta chain) was observed in a study of blood T cells in healthy people across ages. Study conclusions and caveats: Researchers judged that diversity estimates from one million T cells fell short of true values. Unknown donor CMV status possibly confounded expanded clonotype changes.

This clonotype was picked up many times. The antigen is unknown. Per sample, no less than 5 micrograms of total RNA were extracted. With a J-beta primer mix and a sample-barcoded 5' primer, a second PCR ran about 7 to 12 cycles. Each cDNA molecule carried a tag from a template-switch adaptor that contained 12 random nucleotides. TCRdb reprocessed the 5' RACE reads via MiXCR and lists one record per CDR3 protein. Among around 1.7 million distinct CDR3 sequences, 28% were seen once, and the ten largest hold 7% to 9%. Between the trimmed V and J ends, which lost 1 base and 7 bases, there was a span of 4 bases. The CDR3 runs to 11 residues. CDR1 SEHNR and CDR2 FQNEAQ come from the germline V gene (reference sequence).

V is TRBV7-9 and J is TRBJ1-2; D remains unclear. This clonotype was obtained from a woman in her 30s in good health. Sequencing input: blood. CDR3 sequence reads: CASSLVAGYTF. CDR3 nucleotides: TGTGCCAGCAGCTTAGTTGCTGGCTACACCTTC.